This T cell receptor (beta chain) was retrieved from a study of Graves' ophthalmopathy and Graves' hyperthyroidism. The study's findings and limits: In blood, most expanded thyroid clonotypes above 0.001 frequency were also detected. Between ophthalmopathy and stable hyperthyroidism, a 13-signature model drew a separation with around 86% sensitivity and roughly 78% specificity.

Patients were diagnosed from clinical symptoms, serum thyroxine, TRAb, thyroid ultrasound and orbital computed tomography. V lost 5 bases, J lost 2 bases, and 15 bases stayed unmatched. Germline CDR1 and CDR2: SEHNR and FQNEAQ (reference sequence). The CDR3 sequence is 21 residues long. RNA transcripts served as template for amplifying TCR beta CDR3 sequences. RT-PCR in the first round used HTBI primers; a second-round multiplex PCR followed. A single record per CDR3 protein comes from TCRdb applying MiXCR to the multiplex PCR reads. The sample has around 1.1 million distinct CDR3 sequences, approximately 35% seen once. Note on this clonotype: Its antigen is not known.

The receptor was isolated from an adult man with Graves' hyperthyroidism. The chain carries TRBV7-9 and TRBJ2-2, with TRBD2 matching 15 bases. The sample was peripheral blood or thyroid tissue (not recorded which). The CDR3 loop is CASSDDRGLAGGLINTGELFF. CDR3 bases: TGTGCCAGCAGCGACGACAGGGGACTAGCGGGAGGCCTCATAAACACCGGGGAGCTGTTTTTT.